Described below is a single T cell receptor beta chain sequence and its context. Its antigen is currently unknown. The source of the sample is a study of shared clonotypes between healthy human individuals. The germline V gene encodes CDR1 GTSNPN and CDR2 SVGIG (reference sequence). V shed 2 bases, J shed 3 bases, and the junction held 8 bases outside the gene matches. The CDR3 contains 15 residues. Original processing methods: Filtering of immunoSEQ junctional sequences could not match full-length read filtering. The data were produced by immunoSEQ multiplex PCR, yet TCRdb's version contains in-frame clones alone and is incomplete. The DNA was the basis for D and trimming; V, J and clone size are from that table. The sample consists of about 380,000 clones, 96% of them appearing once. Whole-study results and caveats: The generation probabilities recorded for non-shared clonotypes fell below those of clonotypes shared by all four donors. Researchers found naive subsets generally carried larger estimated richness than memory subsets.

Sequencing was done on a sample of memory CD8+ T cells sorted from blood. The sample's subset: CD45RO+ cells pooled with CCR7-negative TemRA cells. J is TRBJ2-3 and V is TRBV30; TRBD2 matches 7 bases. The sequence derives from a man aged 25 to 40 in good health. CDR3 loop: CAWSPGLGWTDTQYF. For the CDR3, the DNA is TGTGCCTGGAGTCCCGGACTAGGGTGGACAGATACGCAGTATTTT.